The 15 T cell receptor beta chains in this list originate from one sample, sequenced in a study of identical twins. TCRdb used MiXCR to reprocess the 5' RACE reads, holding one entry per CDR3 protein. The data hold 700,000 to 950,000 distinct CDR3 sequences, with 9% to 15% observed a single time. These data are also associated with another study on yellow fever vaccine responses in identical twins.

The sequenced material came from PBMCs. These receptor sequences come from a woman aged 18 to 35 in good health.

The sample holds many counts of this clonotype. CDR3 sequence (DNA): TGTGCCAGCAGTCCCGTGGGGCCGGGTGAAGCTTTCTTT. This gives the protein CASSPVGPGEAFF. The V call is TRBV12-3 or TRBV12-4, the J call TRBJ1-1, with D tentatively TRBD1 (5 bases). The V end lost 5 bases, the J end lost 7 bases, and 14 bases lay between the germline ends. The CDR3 is 13 residues long.

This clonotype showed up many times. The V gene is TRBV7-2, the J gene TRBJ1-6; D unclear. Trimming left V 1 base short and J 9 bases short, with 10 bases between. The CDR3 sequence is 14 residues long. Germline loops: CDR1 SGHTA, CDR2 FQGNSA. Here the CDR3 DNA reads TGTGCCAGCAGCTTAGGTGTTATGGGTTCACCCCTCCACTTT. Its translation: CASSLGVMGSPLHF. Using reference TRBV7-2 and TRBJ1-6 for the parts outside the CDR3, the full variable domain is GAGVSQSPSNKVTEKGKDVELRCDPISGHTALYWYRQSLGQGLEFLIYFQGNSAPDKSGLPSDRFSAERTGGSVSTLTIQRTQQEDSAVYLCASSLGVMGSPLHFGNGTRLTVT.

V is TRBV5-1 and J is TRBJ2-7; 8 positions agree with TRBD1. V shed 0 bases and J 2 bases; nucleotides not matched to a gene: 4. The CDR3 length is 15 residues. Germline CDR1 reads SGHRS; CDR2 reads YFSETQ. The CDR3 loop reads CASSLGQGATYEQYV. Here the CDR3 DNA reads TGCGCCAGCAGCTTGGGTCAGGGGGCGACCTACGAGCAGTACGTC.

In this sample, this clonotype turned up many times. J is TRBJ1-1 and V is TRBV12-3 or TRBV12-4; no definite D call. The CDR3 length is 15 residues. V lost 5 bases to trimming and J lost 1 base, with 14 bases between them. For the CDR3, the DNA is TGTGCCAGCAGTCCACCCGAGTGGACGAACACTGAAGCTTTCTTT. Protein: CASSPPEWTNTEAFF.

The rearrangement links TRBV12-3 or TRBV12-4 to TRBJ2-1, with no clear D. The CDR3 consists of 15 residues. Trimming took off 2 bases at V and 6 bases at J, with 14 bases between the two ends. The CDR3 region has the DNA TGTGCCAGCAGTTTACACACTGGGGTAGGCAATGAGCAGTTCTTC. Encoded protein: CASSLHTGVGNEQFF.

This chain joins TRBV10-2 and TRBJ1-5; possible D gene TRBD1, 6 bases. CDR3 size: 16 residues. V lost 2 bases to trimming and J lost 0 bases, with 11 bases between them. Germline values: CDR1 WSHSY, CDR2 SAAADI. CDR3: CASSEGGHYSNQPQHF. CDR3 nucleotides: TGCGCCAGCAGTGAGGGGGGCCATTATAGCAATCAGCCCCAGCATTTT.

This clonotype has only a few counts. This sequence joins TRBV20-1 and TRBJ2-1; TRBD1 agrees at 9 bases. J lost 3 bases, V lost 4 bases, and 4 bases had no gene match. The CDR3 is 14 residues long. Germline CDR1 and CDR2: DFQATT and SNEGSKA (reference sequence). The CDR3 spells CSAIDRGYYNEQFF. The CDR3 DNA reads TGCAGTGCTATCGACAGGGGGTACTACAATGAGCAGTTCTTC.

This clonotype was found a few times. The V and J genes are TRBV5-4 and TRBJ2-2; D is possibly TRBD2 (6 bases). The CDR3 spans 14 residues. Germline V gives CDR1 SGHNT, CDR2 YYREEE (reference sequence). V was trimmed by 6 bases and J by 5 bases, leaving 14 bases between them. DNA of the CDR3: TGTGCCAGCACCGGGGCTAGCGAAACCGGGGAGCTGTTTTTT. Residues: CASTGASETGELFF.

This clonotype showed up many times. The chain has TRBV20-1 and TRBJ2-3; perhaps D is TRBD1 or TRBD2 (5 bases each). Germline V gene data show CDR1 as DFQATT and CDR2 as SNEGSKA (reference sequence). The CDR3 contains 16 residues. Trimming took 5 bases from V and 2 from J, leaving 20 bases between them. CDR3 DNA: TGCAGTGCTTCCCTCCCCGGGACCTCCACCACAGATACGCAGTATTTT. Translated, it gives CSASLPGTSTTDTQYF.

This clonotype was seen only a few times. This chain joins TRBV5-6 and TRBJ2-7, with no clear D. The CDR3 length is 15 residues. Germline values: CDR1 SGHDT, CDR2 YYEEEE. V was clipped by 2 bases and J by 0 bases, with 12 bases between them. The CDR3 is CASSFYARFSYEQYF. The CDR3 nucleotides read TGTGCCAGCAGCTTCTACGCCAGGTTCTCCTACGAGCAGTACTTC.

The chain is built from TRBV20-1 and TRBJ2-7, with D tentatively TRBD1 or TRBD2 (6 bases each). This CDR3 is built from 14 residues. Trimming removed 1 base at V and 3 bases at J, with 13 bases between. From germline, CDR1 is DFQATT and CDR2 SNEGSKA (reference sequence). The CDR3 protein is CSARGDKEGYEQYF. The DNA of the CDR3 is TGCAGTGCTAGAGGGGACAAGGAGGGCTACGAGCAGTACTTC.

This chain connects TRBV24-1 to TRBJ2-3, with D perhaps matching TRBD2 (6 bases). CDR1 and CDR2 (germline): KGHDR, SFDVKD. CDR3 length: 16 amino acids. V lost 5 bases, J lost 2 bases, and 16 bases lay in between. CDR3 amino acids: CATSVSSGGYTDTQYF. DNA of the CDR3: TGTGCCACCAGTGTTAGTAGCGGAGGATACACAGATACGCAGTATTTT.

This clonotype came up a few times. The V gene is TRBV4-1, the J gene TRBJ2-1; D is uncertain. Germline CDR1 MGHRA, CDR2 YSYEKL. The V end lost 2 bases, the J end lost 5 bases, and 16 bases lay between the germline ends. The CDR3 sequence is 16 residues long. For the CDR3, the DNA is TGCGCCAGCAGCCAACTGGGTCAAACGGTTCACAATGAGCAGTTCTTC. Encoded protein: CASSQLGQTVHNEQFF.

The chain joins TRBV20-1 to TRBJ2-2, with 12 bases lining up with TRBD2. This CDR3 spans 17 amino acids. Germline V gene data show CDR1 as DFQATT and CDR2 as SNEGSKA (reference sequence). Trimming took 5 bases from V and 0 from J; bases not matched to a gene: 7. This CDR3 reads CSAVTSGGRSNTGELFF. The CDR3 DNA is TGCAGTGCTGTCACTAGCGGGGGGCGATCGAACACCGGGGAGCTGTTTTTT.

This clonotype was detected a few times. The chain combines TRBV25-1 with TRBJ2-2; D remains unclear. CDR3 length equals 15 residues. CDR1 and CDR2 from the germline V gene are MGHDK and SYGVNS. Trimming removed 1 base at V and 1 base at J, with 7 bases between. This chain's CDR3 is CASSEFLGNTGELFF. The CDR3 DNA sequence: TGTGCCAGCAGTGAATTTCTAGGGAACACCGGGGAGCTGTTTTTT. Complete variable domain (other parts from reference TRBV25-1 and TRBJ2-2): EADIYQTPRYLVIGTGKKITLECSQTMGHDKMYWYQQDPGMELHLIHYSYGVNSTEKGDLSSESTVSRIRTEHFPLTLESARPSHTSQYLCASSEFLGNTGELFFGEGSRLTVL.